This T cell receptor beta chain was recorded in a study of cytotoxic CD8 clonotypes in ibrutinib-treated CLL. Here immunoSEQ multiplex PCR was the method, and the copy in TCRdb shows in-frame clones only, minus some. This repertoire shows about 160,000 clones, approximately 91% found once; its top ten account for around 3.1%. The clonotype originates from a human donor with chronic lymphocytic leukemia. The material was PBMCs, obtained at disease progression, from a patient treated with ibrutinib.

CDR3 residues: CASSLAVYSSTDTQYF. DNA of the CDR3: TGCGCCAGCAGCTTGGCCGTCTATTCTAGCACAGATACGCAGTATTTT. V usage is TRBV5-1 and J usage is TRBJ2-3; no firm D call. Per germline, CDR1 SGHRS and CDR2 YFSETQ. The length of the CDR3 is 16 residues. Trimming shortened V by 0 bases and J by 0 bases, and 11 bases separated the two germline ends.